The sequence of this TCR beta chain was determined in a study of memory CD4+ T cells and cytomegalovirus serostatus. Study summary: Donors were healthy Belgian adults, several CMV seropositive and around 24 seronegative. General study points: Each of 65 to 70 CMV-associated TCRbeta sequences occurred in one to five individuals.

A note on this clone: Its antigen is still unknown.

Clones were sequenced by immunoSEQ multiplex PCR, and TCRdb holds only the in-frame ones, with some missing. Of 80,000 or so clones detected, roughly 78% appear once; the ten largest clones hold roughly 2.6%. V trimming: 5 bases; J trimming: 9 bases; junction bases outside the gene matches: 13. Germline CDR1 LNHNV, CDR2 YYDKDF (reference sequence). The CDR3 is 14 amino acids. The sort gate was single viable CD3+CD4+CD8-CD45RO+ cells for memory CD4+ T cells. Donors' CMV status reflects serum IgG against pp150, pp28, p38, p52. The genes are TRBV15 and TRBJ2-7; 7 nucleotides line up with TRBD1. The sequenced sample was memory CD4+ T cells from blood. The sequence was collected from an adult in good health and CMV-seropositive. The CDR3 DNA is TGTGCCACCAGCGGCCCTGGGACAGACCTTGGGCAGTACTTC. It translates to CATSGPGTDLGQYF. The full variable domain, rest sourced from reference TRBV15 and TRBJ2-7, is DAMVIQNPRYQVTQFGKPVTLSCSQTLNHNVMYWYQQKSSQAPKLLFHYYDKDFNNEADTPDNFQSRRPNTSFCFLDIRSPGLGDTAMYLCATSGPGTDLGQYFGPGTRLTVT.